The present entry profiles one T cell receptor beta chain with its context. The Seattle patients joined while their infection was active and were tracked longitudinally afterward. Germline-derived CDR1 and CDR2 are SNHLY and FYNNEI. V was shortened by 2 bases and J by 0 bases, with 13 bases between the two germline ends. This CDR3 is built from 16 residues. The data belong to a study of blood T cell repertoires in COVID-19. The overall study: Sites across the United States, Italy and Spain contributed samples from acute and convalescent COVID-19. PBMCs, B-cell-depleted T cells, or T cells provided the cDNA or gDNA that made up the material.

In the authors' workflow: Amplification of reference gene primers was used by the study to estimate nucleated cell counts. The data were produced by immunoSEQ multiplex PCR, yet TCRdb's version contains in-frame clones alone and is incomplete. That table supplies the V and J calls and clone size; D and trimming were determined from the DNA. The sample lists hundreds of thousands of clones; 83% were seen once. Source material: peripheral blood. The rearrangement links TRBV2 to TRBJ1-1, with D tentatively TRBD1 (5 bases). The TCR was taken from a woman in her twenties or thirties with COVID-19, enrolled during active disease. The DNA for the CDR3 is TGTGCCAGCAGTGAACGGTCAGGGAGGTTGAACACTGAAGCTTTCTTT. This translates into CASSERSGRLNTEAFF.